This T cell receptor (beta chain) was captured in a study of blood T cell repertoires in COVID-19. Study information: Acute and convalescent COVID-19 samples came from the United States, Italy and Spain.

This CDR3 has 15 amino acids. CDR1 SGHKS and CDR2 YYEKEE come from the germline V gene (reference sequence). V was clipped by 3 bases and J by 7 bases; unmatched bases: 11. Source study methods: Reference gene primer amplification gave nucleated cell count estimates. The assay was immunoSEQ multiplex PCR, and TCRdb's table has in-frame clones only and misses some. That table is the source of V, J and clone size, and D and trimming were worked out from the DNA. The sample holds approximately 130,000 clones, 75% to 90% seen once. V and J are TRBV5-5 and TRBJ1-1, with 8 bases lining up with TRBD1. This TCR was recovered from a woman between 50 and 59 years old who had recovered from COVID-19. Specimen: peripheral blood. The CDR3 DNA reads TGTGCCAGCAGCTCCAACCGGGACAGGCGTTATGAAGCTTTCTTT. Residues: CASSSNRDRRYEAFF.